The clone carrying this T cell receptor (beta chain) appeared once. Its target is unknown. This entry comes from a study of glioma-infiltrating T cells after dendritic cell vaccination. Study conclusions and caveats: The cohort had few patients with full blood and tumor sets.

This CDR3 is 16 amino acids long. Looked up from germline, CDR1 is MNHEY and CDR2 is SVGAGI. V lost 4 bases and J lost 3; bases outside the gene matches: 11. This sample's time point: after dendritic cell vaccination, including at tumor progression/relapse. Fresh-frozen tumor tissue and more than two years of survival data were available for all. Up to about 2 ug genomic DNA was used for TCRB CDR3 amplification. The repertoire was sequenced with immunoSEQ multiplex PCR; TCRdb's copy has only in-frame clones and lacks some. The sample contains roughly 88,000 clones, approximately 75% of which appear only once.

The specimen comprised blood, sampled after dendritic cell vaccination. This TCR derives from a human donor with glioblastoma. The rearrangement uses TRBV6-5 and TRBJ1-1, with 7 bases matching TRBD1. The CDR3, as DNA: TGTGCCAGCAGTTCCCCCCCGGGACAGAGACACACTGAAGCTTTCTTT. Its translation: CASSSPPGQRHTEAFF.